The 14 T cell receptor beta chains presented below share a single source sample, sequenced in a study of Ad26.COV2.S vaccination and SARS-CoV-2 variants. Here immunoSEQ multiplex PCR was the method, and the copy in TCRdb shows in-frame clones only, minus some. The sample lists around 450,000 clones; 90% were seen once. Treatment in this sample: roughly 18 received Ad26.COV2.S at low or high dose, single or two shots; several received placebo; per-sample allocation not given. The investigators took samples on day 63 after the first vaccine or placebo injection. The material sequenced was peripheral blood, taken in a trial of Ad26.COV2.S vaccine versus placebo. These receptors were obtained from a person between 18 and 60 years old who received the Ad26.COV2.S COVID-19 vaccine or a placebo.

J is TRBJ2-7 and V is TRBV6-6, with D maybe TRBD1 (6 bases). Trimming cost V 5 bases and J 2 bases, with 13 bases left between them. The CDR3 totals 14 residues. The V gene's germline CDR1 is MNHNY and CDR2 SVGAGI (reference sequence). The CDR3 DNA reads TGTGCCAGCAGTCTGGGCAGGGGTACCTACGAGCAGTACTTC. It yields the protein CASSLGRGTYEQYF.

J is TRBJ2-2 and V is TRBV4-3; 12 bases agree with TRBD1. The CDR3 has 16 residues. V lost 0 bases to trimming and J lost 8 bases; unmatched junction nucleotides: 4. Per germline, CDR1 LGHNA and CDR2 YSLEER. The CDR3 sequence: CASSQDGTGGWGELFF. CDR3 DNA sequence: TGCGCCAGCAGCCAAGATGGGACAGGGGGCTGGGGGGAGCTGTTTTTT.

The chain combines TRBV28 with TRBJ2-3, with D perhaps assigned TRBD1 or TRBD2 (5 bases each). V was pared by 6 bases and J by 0 bases, with 13 bases between. CDR1 is MDHEN, CDR2 SYDVKM, per germline. The CDR3 spans 15 residues. The CDR3 is CASRGDGSSTDTQYF. The DNA for the CDR3 is TGTGCCAGCAGGGGGGACGGATCTAGCACAGATACGCAGTATTTT.

The CDR3 loop is CASSASGLPYEQYF. The CDR3 DNA reads TGTGCCAGCAGCGCATCGGGACTTCCCTACGAGCAGTACTTC. The chain is built from TRBV11-2 and TRBJ2-7; TRBD2 is a possible D gene (6 bases). V lost 5 bases and J 2 bases, leaving 13 bases between the germline ends. Germline CDR1 and CDR2: SGHAT and FQNNGV. The CDR3 is made up of 14 amino acids.

On this clone itself: Other DNA sequences within the sample encode an identical CDR3. This chain links TRBV19 with TRBJ2-7, with D perhaps matching TRBD1 (6 bases). In germline, CDR1 is LNHDA, CDR2 SQIVND (reference sequence). V was clipped by 6 bases and J by 1 base, with 13 bases between them. CDR3 length: 14 amino acids. The CDR3 DNA reads TGTGCCAGTAGCCTAGGACAGTTTTCCTACGAGCAGTACTTC. This codes for CASSLGQFSYEQYF.

The V gene is TRBV28, the J gene TRBJ1-6, with 7 positions matching TRBD1. The germline V gene encodes CDR1 MDHEN and CDR2 SYDVKM. V lost 6 bases and J lost 8; bases outside the gene matches: 7. The CDR3 length is 14 residues. The CDR3 is CASSLDREYSPLHF. Written as DNA, the CDR3 is TGTGCCAGCAGCCTTGACAGGGAATATTCACCCCTCCACTTT.

This chain links TRBV5-4 with TRBJ1-2, with D perhaps matching TRBD1 (6 bases). Trimming cost V 1 base and J 6 bases, with 13 bases left between them. CDR3 length: 14 amino acids. Germline CDR1 and CDR2: SGHNT and YYREEE (reference sequence). CDR3 protein: CASSLWSGANGYTF. The CDR3 nucleotides read TGTGCCAGCAGCTTGTGGTCGGGGGCGAATGGCTACACCTTC.

This sequence joins TRBV7-9 and TRBJ1-1; 9 nucleotides line up with TRBD1. The CDR3 runs to 14 residues. Trimming took 5 bases from V and 7 from J; bases not matched to a gene: 8. Germline CDR1 SEHNR, CDR2 FQNEAQ (reference sequence). CDR3 in DNA: TGTGCCAGCAGCCATACAGGGGGCGCGGGTGAAGCTTTCTTT. This codes for CASSHTGGAGEAFF. Full variable domain (rest looked up from reference TRBV7-9 and TRBJ1-1): DTGVSQNPRHKITKRGQNVTFRCDPISEHNRLYWYRQTLGQGPEFLTYFQNEAQLEKSRLLSDRFSAERPKGSFSTLEIQRTEQGDSAMYLCASSHTGGAGEAFFGQGTRLTVV.

V and J are TRBV7-8 and TRBJ2-2; D gene ambiguous. This CDR3 has 16 residues. With 2 bases removed from V and 0 bases from J, the gap between germline ends came to 10 bases. The germline V gene encodes CDR1 SGHVS and CDR2 FQNEAQ. The CDR3 DNA is TGTGCCAGCAGCTTAAAGGAGTTCGCGAACACCGGGGAGCTGTTTTTT. Translating it yields CASSLKEFANTGELFF.

The V call is TRBV19, the J call TRBJ1-5, with 8 bases identical to TRBD1. CDR3 length: 15 amino acids. Germline CDR1 LNHDA, CDR2 SQIVND (reference sequence). V was pared by 8 bases and J by 8 bases, with 14 bases of the junction left unmatched. The CDR3: CASQYSQGEGKPQHF. CDR3 in DNA: TGTGCCAGTCAGTACTCACAGGGGGAAGGAAAGCCCCAGCATTTT.

V and J are TRBV15 and TRBJ2-3, with 9 bases lining up with TRBD2. The V gene end was trimmed by 1 base and the J gene end by 6 bases; junction bases not matched to a gene: 11. The CDR3 has 17 amino acids. Germline CDR1 is LNHNV and CDR2 is YYDKDF (reference sequence). The CDR3 sequence is CATSRVAAGLAGDTQYF. The DNA for the CDR3 is TGTGCCACCAGCAGAGTGGCAGCGGGACTAGCAGGGGATACGCAGTATTTT.

This chain links TRBV5-4 with TRBJ2-3, with 8 bases that match TRBD2. There are 15 residues in the CDR3. Germline V lookup: CDR1 SGHNT, CDR2 YYREEE (reference sequence). V was clipped by 0 bases and J by 6 bases; unmatched bases: 6. The CDR3 sequence: CASSLEPAGADTQYF. The CDR3, as DNA: TGTGCCAGCAGCTTGGAGCCAGCGGGAGCCGATACGCAGTATTTT.

The rearrangement joins TRBV7-9 to TRBJ2-7, with a tentative D call TRBD1 (5 bases). Germline V CDR1 and CDR2: SEHNR, FQNEAQ (reference sequence). Trimming removed 5 bases at V and 3 bases at J, with 14 bases between. The CDR3 runs to 14 residues. CDR3 protein: CASSLVPTDYEQYF. The CDR3 DNA reads TGTGCCAGCAGCCTAGTCCCGACAGACTACGAGCAGTACTTC.

V usage is TRBV9 and J usage is TRBJ2-6, with no clear D. Germline V gives CDR1 SGDLS, CDR2 YYNGEE. V gave up 0 bases and J gave up 3 bases, with 7 bases separating them. The CDR3 is 15 residues long. The CDR3 reads CASSVVARGANVLTF. The CDR3 nucleotides read TGTGCCAGCAGCGTAGTAGCTCGTGGGGCCAACGTCCTGACTTTC.